Each of the 16 T cell receptor beta chains below was sequenced from the same sample in a study of shared clonotypes between healthy human individuals. Some clones are missing from TCRdb's copy, which holds only in-frame ones; the method was immunoSEQ multiplex PCR. Seen here are 2 million to 3 million clones, approximately 93% observed once, and the top ten hold about 0.38%. Material: naive CD4+ T cells from PBMCs. Subset noted: CD45RA+ positively selected. The receptor source for this set is a man aged 18-30 years in good health. Some clones in this sample may be carry-over from other donors' samples.

This rearrangement joins TRBV6-4 to TRBJ2-1; 8 bases are a match to TRBD2. Germline assignment: CDR1 MRHNA and CDR2 SNTAGT. The ends lost 6 bases at V and 7 bases at J; junction bases unmatched: 5. The CDR3 contains 13 residues. The CDR3 nucleotides read TGTGCCAGCAGCCAACAGCGGGGGAATGAGCAGTTCTTC. Translating gives CASSQQRGNEQFF.

As regards this clone: At the DNA level, this CDR3 is encoded by other sequences in the same sample as well. The chain joins TRBV5-4 to TRBJ2-7; 7 bases line up with TRBD1. Germline CDR1 reads SGHNT; CDR2 reads YYREEE (reference sequence). The CDR3 loop spans 14 amino acids. The ends lost 0 bases at V and 1 base at J; junction bases unmatched: 1. The CDR3 reads CASSLEQGSYEQYF. The CDR3 DNA sequence: TGTGCCAGCAGCTTGGAACAGGGGTCCTACGAGCAGTACTTC.

This chain connects TRBV5-1 to TRBJ2-6; TRBD1 is a possible D gene (6 bases). The length of the CDR3 is 17 residues. V was clipped by 4 bases and J by 0 bases, with 14 bases between them. Germline V gives CDR1 SGHRS, CDR2 YFSETQ. CDR3 protein: CASSAGATISGANVLTF. The CDR3 DNA sequence: TGCGCCAGCAGCGCAGGGGCCACGATCTCTGGGGCCAACGTCCTGACTTTC. Supplemented by reference TRBV5-1 and TRBJ2-6, the full variable domain reads KAGVTQTPRYLIKTRGQQVTLSCSPISGHRSVSWYQQTPGQGLQFLFEYFSETQRNKGNFPGRFSGRQFSNSRSEMNVSTLELGDSALYLCASSAGATISGANVLTFGAGSRLTVL.

V usage is TRBV19 and J usage is TRBJ1-2, with D tentatively TRBD1 (6 bases). The V end lost 6 bases, the J end lost 11 bases, and 13 bases lay between the germline ends. This CDR3 is built from 11 residues. Germline V lookup: CDR1 LNHDA, CDR2 SQIVND (reference sequence). The CDR3 DNA reads TGTGCCAGTAGGGAACAGGGACGTTACACCTTC. It encodes CASREQGRYTF.

The count of this clone is one. This sequence joins TRBV28 and TRBJ1-3; D not resolved. Trimming pared 6 bases from V and 4 bases from J, leaving 13 bases between. The CDR3 loop spans 14 amino acids. CDR1 and CDR2 from the germline V gene are MDHEN and SYDVKM. The CDR3 here is CASSRQNRGNTIYF. CDR3 nucleotides: TGTGCCAGCAGCCGACAAAATAGGGGAAACACCATATATTTT.

V usage is TRBV4-1 and J usage is TRBJ2-1; D not resolved. Trimming left V 1 base short and J 0 bases short, with 13 bases between. Per the germline V gene, CDR1 is MGHRA and CDR2 is YSYEKL. The CDR3 is 17 amino acids. The DNA for the CDR3 is TGCGCCAGCAGCCAAGGACGTGCCCGTAGCTCCTACAATGAGCAGTTCTTC. As protein: CASSQGRARSSYNEQFF.

The chain has TRBV30 and TRBJ1-4, with D possibly TRBD1 on 5 matching bases. Germline CDR1 reads GTSNPN; CDR2 reads SVGIG (reference sequence). CDR3 length equals 17 residues. Trimming removed 1 base from V and 5 bases from J, with 20 bases in between. The CDR3, as DNA: TGTGCCTGGAGTGAGCCCCTTTCAAGGGGCGGGAATGAAAAACTGTTTTTT. The encoded protein is CAWSEPLSRGGNEKLFF.

The V gene is TRBV28, the J gene TRBJ2-1; 7 nucleotides agree with TRBD2. The germline gives CDR1 MDHEN, CDR2 SYDVKM. V lost 3 bases and J lost 5; bases outside the gene matches: 4. This CDR3 is built from 14 residues. CDR3 bases: TGTGCCAGCAGTTTTGGGGGGGTCGACAATGAGCAGTTCTTC. It codes for CASSFGGVDNEQFF.

This chain joins TRBV18 and TRBJ2-1; 7 nucleotides agree with TRBD2. There are 17 residues in the CDR3. Unmatched junction bases numbered 10, after V lost 3 bases and J lost 2 bases. CDR1 and CDR2 from the germline V gene are KGHSH and LQKENI. The CDR3 is CASSPPGLAETYNEQFF. The CDR3 DNA reads TGTGCCAGCTCACCTCCCGGGCTAGCGGAAACCTACAATGAGCAGTTCTTC.

The rearrangement links TRBV27 to TRBJ2-1; tentative D call: TRBD2 (7 bases). Looked up from germline, CDR1 is MNHEY and CDR2 is SMNVEV (reference sequence). Trimming took off 8 bases at V and 7 bases at J, with 21 bases between the two ends. CDR3 length: 15 residues. CDR3 in amino acids: CASHPGTGRGNEQFF. DNA for the CDR3: TGTGCCAGCCACCCCGGGACTGGGAGGGGGAATGAGCAGTTCTTC.

This clone has a single count. V is TRBV7-6 and J is TRBJ2-2; 10 bases are a match to TRBD1. V shed 1 base and J 1 base; nucleotides not matched to a gene: 0. Germline-derived CDR1 and CDR2 are SGHVS and FNYEAQ. This CDR3 is 16 amino acids long. In DNA, the CDR3 is TGTGCCAGCAGCTTAGGGACAGGGGGGAACACCGGGGAGCTGTTTTTT. It specifies CASSLGTGGNTGELFF.

The chain has TRBV28 and TRBJ2-1; D is unresolved. Trimming pared 5 bases from V and 0 bases from J, leaving 14 bases between. Germline CDR1 MDHEN, CDR2 SYDVKM. The CDR3 extends over 16 amino acids. The CDR3, as DNA: TGTGCCAGCAGTCTCGACATGGGTGACTCCTACAATGAGCAGTTCTTC. Protein product: CASSLDMGDSYNEQFF.

The chain uses TRBV5-1 and TRBJ2-5, with TRBD1 identical over 12 bases. CDR3 length: 16 amino acids. J was trimmed by 4 bases and V by 4 bases; bases with no gene match: 8. Germline values: CDR1 SGHRS, CDR2 YFSETQ. CDR3 sequence reads: CASSPGTGGRGETQYF. The CDR3 nucleotides are TGCGCCAGCAGCCCAGGGACAGGGGGCCGGGGAGAGACCCAGTACTTC.

The chain links TRBV6-1 to TRBJ1-2; TRBD1 is a possible D gene (5 bases). The CDR3 length is 13 residues. Looked up from germline, CDR1 is MNHNS and CDR2 is SASEGT. V lost 7 bases and J lost 7, with 16 bases in between. The CDR3 DNA is TGTGCCAGCAACCAGGGAGGGTCGTCTGGCTACACCTTC. It is translated as CASNQGGSSGYTF.

CDR3 residues: CSVDTGRSGDEQFF. CDR3 DNA sequence: TGCAGCGTTGATACCGGGAGGAGTGGCGATGAGCAGTTCTTC. V and J are TRBV29-1 and TRBJ2-1, with 7 bases fitting TRBD2. The V segment lost 3 bases and the J segment 8 bases; nucleotides outside the gene matches: 10. Germline CDR1 reads SQVTM; CDR2 reads ANQGSEA. The CDR3 contains 14 residues.

The sample holds one count of this clone. This chain uses TRBV11-3 with TRBJ2-5, with TRBD2 matching 13 bases. After removal of 5 bases from V and 4 bases from J, the junction contained 7 bases not matched to a gene. This CDR3 comprises 16 residues. CDR1 SGHNT and CDR2 YENEEA come from the germline V gene. The CDR3 here is CASSPGLAGRSETQYF. CDR3 in DNA: TGTGCCAGCAGCCCGGGACTAGCGGGAAGGTCAGAGACCCAGTACTTC.